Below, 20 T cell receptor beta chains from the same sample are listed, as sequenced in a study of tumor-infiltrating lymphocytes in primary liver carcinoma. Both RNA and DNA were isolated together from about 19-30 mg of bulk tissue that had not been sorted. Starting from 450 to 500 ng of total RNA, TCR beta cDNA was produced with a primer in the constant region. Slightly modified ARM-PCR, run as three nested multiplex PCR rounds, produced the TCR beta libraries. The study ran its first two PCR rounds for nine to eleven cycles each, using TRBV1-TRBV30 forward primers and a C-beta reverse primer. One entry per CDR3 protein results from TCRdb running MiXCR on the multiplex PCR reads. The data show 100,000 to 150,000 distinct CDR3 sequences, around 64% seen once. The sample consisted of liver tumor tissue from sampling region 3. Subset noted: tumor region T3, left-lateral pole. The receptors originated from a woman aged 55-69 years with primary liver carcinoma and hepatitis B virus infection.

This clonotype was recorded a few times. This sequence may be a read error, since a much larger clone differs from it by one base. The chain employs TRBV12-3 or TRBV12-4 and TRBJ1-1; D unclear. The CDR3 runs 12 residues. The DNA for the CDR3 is TGTGCCAGCGGGCGGAGGAACACTCAAGCTTTCTTT. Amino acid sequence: CASGRRNTQAFF.

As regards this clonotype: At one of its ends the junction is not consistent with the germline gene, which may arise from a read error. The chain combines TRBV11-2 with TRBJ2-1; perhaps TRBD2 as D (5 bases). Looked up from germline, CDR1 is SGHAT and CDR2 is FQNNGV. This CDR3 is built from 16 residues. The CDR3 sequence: CASSLERKSSYNEQFF. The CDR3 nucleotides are TGTGCCAGTAGCTTAGAGCGGAAGAGCTCCTACAATGAGCAGTTCTTC.

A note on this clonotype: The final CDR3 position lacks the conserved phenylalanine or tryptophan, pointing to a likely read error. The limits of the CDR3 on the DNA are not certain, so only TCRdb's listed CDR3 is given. CDR3 residues: CASSLAQSFGSRGEQSY. The rearrangement joins TRBV5-5 to TRBJ2-1; TRBD2, the D gene given by the table, was not confirmed from the DNA. Germline CDR1 reads SGHKS; CDR2 reads YYEKEE (reference sequence). The CDR3 is 17 amino acids long, termini counted.

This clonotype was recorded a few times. CDR3 protein: CAISEGGLFAADTQYF. CDR3 nucleotide sequence: TGTGCCATCAGTGAAGGGGGACTGTTTGCCGCAGATACGCAGTATTTT. The chain uses TRBV10-3 and TRBJ2-3; D could derive from TRBD1 or TRBD2 (6 bases each). From germline, CDR1 is ENHRY and CDR2 SYGVKD. The CDR3 extends over 16 amino acids. The germline V and J ends were trimmed by 3 bases and 4 bases, with 17 bases remaining between them.

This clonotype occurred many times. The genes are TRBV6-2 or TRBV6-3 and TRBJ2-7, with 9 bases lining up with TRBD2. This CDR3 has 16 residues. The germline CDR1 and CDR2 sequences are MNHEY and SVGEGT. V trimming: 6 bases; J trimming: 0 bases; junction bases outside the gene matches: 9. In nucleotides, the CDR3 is TGTGCCAGCAGGGGGGTCAGCGGGGGGAGCTCCTACGAGCAGTACTTC. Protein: CASRGVSGGSSYEQYF.

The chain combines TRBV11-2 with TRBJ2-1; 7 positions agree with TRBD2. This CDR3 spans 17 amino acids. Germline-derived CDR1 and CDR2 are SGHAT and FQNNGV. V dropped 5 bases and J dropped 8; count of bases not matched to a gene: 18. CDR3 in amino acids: CASSKRLAGGPGDEQFF. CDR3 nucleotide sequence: TGTGCCAGCAGCAAGAGACTAGCAGGAGGACCGGGGGATGAGCAGTTCTTC.

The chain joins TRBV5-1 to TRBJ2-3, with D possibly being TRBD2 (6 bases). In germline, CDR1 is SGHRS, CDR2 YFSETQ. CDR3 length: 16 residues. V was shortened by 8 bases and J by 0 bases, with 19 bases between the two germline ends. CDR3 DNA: TGCGCCAGTCGCTTGCGGGGAGCAGCTAGCACAGATACGCAGTATTTT. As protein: CASRLRGAASTDTQYF.

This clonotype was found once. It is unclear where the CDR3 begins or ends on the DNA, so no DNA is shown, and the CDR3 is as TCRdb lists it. This CDR3 reads CSVTGHSGGSCFF. The chain joins TRBV29-1 to TRBJ2-2; no check of the table's D call, TRBD1, against the DNA was made. The CDR3 sequence runs 13 residues, both termini included. In germline, CDR1 is SQVTM, CDR2 ANQGSEA.

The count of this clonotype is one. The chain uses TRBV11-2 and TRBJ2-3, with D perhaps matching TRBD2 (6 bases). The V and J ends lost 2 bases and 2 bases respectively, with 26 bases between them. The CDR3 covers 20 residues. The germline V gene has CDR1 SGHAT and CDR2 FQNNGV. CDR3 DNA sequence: TGTGCCAGCAGCTTAAGGGGCCTAGCGTGGTTGAGAGTCCACACAGATACGCAGTATTTT. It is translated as CASSLRGLAWLRVHTDTQYF.

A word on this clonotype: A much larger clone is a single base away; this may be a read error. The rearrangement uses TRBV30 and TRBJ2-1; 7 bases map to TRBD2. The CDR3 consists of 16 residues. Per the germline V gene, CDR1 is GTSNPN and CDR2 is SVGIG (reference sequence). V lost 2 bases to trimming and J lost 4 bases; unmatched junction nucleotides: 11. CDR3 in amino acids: CAWSPGSGVVYNEQFF. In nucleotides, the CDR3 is TGTGCCTGGAGTCCAGGAAGCGGGGTTGTTTACAATGAGCAGTTCTTC.

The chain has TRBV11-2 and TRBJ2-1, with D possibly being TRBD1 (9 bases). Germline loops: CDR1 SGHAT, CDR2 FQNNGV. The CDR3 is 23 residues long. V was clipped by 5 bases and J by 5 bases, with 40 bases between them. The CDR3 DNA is TGTGCCAGCAGCCGCAGACAGGGGGGCGCGGGACTAGTGGGAAGGTCAGGCAACAATGAGCAGTTCTTC. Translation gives CASSRRQGGAGLVGRSGNNEQFF.

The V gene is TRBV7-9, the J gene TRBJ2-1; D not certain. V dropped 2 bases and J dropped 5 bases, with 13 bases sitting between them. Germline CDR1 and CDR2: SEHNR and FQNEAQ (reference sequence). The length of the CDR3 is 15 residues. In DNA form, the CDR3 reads TGTGCCAGCAGCTTACTAGAGTCGGACGACAATGAGCAGTTCTTC. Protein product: CASSLLESDDNEQFF.

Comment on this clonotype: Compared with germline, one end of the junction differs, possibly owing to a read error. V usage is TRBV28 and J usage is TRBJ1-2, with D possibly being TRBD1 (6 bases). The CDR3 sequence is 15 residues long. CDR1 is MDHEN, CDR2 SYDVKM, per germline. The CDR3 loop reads CASSISRGGLYAYTF. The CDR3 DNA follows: TGTGCCAGCAGTATTTCCCGAGGGGGTCTCTATGCCTACACCTTC.

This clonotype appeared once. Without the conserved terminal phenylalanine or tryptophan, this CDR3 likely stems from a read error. The CDR3 bases are TGCAGCGTTGAAGCCCTGGACAACCCCGAGGAGGATGAACAGTTCTCC. This translates into CSVEALDNPEEDEQFS. The rearrangement uses TRBV29-1 and TRBJ2-1, with D perhaps being TRBD1 or TRBD2 (5 bases each). This CDR3 contains 16 residues. Germline lookup yields CDR1 SQVTM and CDR2 ANQGSEA.

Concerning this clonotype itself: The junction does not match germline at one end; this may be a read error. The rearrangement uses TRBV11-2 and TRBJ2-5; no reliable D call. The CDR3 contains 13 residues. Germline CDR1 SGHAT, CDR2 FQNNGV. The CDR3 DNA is TGTGCTAGCAGCTCGAGGAACCAAGGGACCCAGTACTTC. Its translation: CASSSRNQGTQYF.

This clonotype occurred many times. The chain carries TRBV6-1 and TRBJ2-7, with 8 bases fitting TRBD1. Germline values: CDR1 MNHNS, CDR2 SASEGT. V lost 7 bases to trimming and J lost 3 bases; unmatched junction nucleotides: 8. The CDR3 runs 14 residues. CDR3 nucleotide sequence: TGTGCCAGCAACCACCGGGACAGGATCTACGAGCAGTACTTC. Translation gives CASNHRDRIYEQYF.

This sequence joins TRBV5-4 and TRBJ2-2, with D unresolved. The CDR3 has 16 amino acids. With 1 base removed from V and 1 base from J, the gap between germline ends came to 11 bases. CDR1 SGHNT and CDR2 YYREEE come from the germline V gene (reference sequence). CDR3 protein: CASSLFIAVNTGELFF. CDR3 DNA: TGTGCCAGCAGCTTGTTCATAGCCGTGAACACCGGGGAGCTGTTTTTT.

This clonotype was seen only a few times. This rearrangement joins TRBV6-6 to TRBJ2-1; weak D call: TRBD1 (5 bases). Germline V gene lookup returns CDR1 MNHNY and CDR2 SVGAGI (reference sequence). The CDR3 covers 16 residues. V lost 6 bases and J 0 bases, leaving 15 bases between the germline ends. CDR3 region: CASRVRSGFSYNEQFF. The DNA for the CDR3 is TGTGCCAGCAGAGTTAGGTCAGGGTTCTCCTACAATGAGCAGTTCTTC.

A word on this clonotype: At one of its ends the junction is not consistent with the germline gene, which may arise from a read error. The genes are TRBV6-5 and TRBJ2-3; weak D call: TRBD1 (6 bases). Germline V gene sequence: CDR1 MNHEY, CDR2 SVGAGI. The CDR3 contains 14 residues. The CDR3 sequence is CVSRGWGRADTQYF. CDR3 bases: TGTGTCAGCCGGGGATGGGGGCGCGCAGATACGCAGTATTTT.

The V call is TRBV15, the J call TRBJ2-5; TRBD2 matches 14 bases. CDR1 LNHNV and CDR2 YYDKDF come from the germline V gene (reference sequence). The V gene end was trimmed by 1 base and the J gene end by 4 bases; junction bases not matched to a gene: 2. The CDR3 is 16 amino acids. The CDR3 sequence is CATSRGGTSGRETQYF. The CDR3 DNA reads TGTGCCACCAGCAGAGGCGGGACTAGCGGGAGAGAGACCCAGTACTTC.